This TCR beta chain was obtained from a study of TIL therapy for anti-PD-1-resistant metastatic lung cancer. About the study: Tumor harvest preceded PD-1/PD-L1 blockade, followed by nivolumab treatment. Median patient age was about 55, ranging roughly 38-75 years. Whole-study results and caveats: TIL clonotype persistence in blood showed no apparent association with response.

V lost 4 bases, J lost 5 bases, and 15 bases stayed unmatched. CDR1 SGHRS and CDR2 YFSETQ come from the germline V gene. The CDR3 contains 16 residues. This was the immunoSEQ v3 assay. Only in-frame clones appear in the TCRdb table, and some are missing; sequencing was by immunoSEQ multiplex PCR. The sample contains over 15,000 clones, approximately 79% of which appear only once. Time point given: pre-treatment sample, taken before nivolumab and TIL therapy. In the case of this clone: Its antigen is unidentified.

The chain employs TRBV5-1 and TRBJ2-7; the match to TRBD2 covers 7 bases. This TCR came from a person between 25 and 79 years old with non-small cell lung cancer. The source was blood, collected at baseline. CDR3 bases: TGCGCCAGCAGCCTCTCTTTAAGCGGGATGGGGGACGAGCAGTACTTC. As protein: CASSLSLSGMGDEQYF.